Listed below are T cell receptor beta chains from one sample, sequenced in a study of monozygotic twins with inflammatory bowel disease. TCRdb reprocessed the 5' RACE reads, keeping one entry per CDR3 protein, no DNA. There are under 350,000 distinct CDR3 sequences in the sample, with roughly 5.2% held by the top ten. The sample taken for sequencing was blood. The receptors stem from a human donor with ulcerative colitis or Crohn's disease, or a healthy co-twin of an affected twin (not recorded which). CDR3s include the opening cysteine and the closing phenylalanine or tryptophan.

j_call: TRBJ2-2
v_call: TRBV18
cdr3_aa: CASSPAQKYTGELFF

j_call: TRBJ2-2
v_call: TRBV7-2
cdr3_aa: CASNPPPGTGELFF

j_call: TRBJ1-5
v_call: TRBV7-2
cdr3_aa: CASAKTGGGQPQHF

j_call: TRBJ2-1
v_call: TRBV19
cdr3_aa: CASSIRVYNEQFF

j_call: TRBJ2-4
v_call: TRBV27
cdr3_aa: CASSTSSGGVAKNIQYF

j_call: TRBJ2-5
v_call: TRBV11-2
cdr3_aa: CASRPRQSQETQYF

j_call: TRBJ2-1
v_call: TRBV20-1
cdr3_aa: CSARIPSAGNYNEQFF

j_call: TRBJ1-1
v_call: TRBV5-1
cdr3_aa: CASSLSWNTEAFF

j_call: TRBJ2-2
v_call: TRBV7-8
cdr3_aa: CASSTSDRGYTGELFF

j_call: TRBJ1-2
v_call: TRBV20-1
cdr3_aa: CSAVQIYGYTF

j_call: TRBJ2-1
v_call: TRBV24-1
cdr3_aa: CATSDSLVGNEQFF

j_call: TRBJ2-3
v_call: TRBV5-1
cdr3_aa: CASSSGRGGGTDTQYF

j_call: TRBJ1-2
v_call: TRBV7-9
cdr3_aa: CASSRRDISLLGYTF

j_call: TRBJ2-2
v_call: TRBV12-3/TRBV12-4
cdr3_aa: CASSLDPGPNTGELFF

j_call: TRBJ2-7
v_call: TRBV4-3
cdr3_aa: CASSSLRGSSYEQYF

j_call: TRBJ2-7
v_call: TRBV12-3/TRBV12-4
cdr3_aa: CASRTTGTGHEQYF

j_call: TRBJ2-2
v_call: TRBV20-1
cdr3_aa: CSAEERDRAGELFF

j_call: TRBJ2-2
v_call: TRBV6-5
cdr3_aa: CASSYWDREIPGELFF

j_call: TRBJ2-7
v_call: TRBV3-1
cdr3_aa: CASSQVERTIIF

j_call: TRBJ1-1
v_call: TRBV3-1
cdr3_aa: CASSNRQGNTEAFF

j_call: TRBJ2-5
v_call: TRBV7-7
cdr3_aa: CASSLGRRGASETQYF

j_call: TRBJ2-4
v_call: TRBV20-1
cdr3_aa: CSARDPRGQKNIQYF

j_call: TRBJ2-7
v_call: TRBV12-3/TRBV12-4
cdr3_aa: CASNAGGYEQYF

j_call: TRBJ2-1
v_call: TRBV15
cdr3_aa: CATRGVIGRARSSSYNEQFF

j_call: TRBJ2-3
v_call: TRBV20-1
cdr3_aa: CSAKLPSSVQDTQYF

j_call: TRBJ2-3
v_call: TRBV6-5
cdr3_aa: CASSYARGVTDTQYF

j_call: TRBJ2-7
v_call: TRBV11-3
cdr3_aa: CASSVRDSYEQYF

j_call: TRBJ1-3
v_call: TRBV30
cdr3_aa: CAWSLSSGNTIYF

j_call: TRBJ2-3
v_call: TRBV12-3/TRBV12-4
cdr3_aa: CASSLGSRAKHTDTQYF

j_call: TRBJ2-5
v_call: TRBV28
cdr3_aa: CASSSRQVKETQYF

j_call: TRBJ2-4
v_call: TRBV19
cdr3_aa: CASRYSGTGYYIQYF

j_call: TRBJ1-2
v_call: TRBV7-9
cdr3_aa: CASSRPPPSLSHGYTF

j_call: TRBJ2-7
v_call: TRBV28
cdr3_aa: CASIPREGRLREQYF

j_call: TRBJ2-7
v_call: TRBV6-4
cdr3_aa: CASSDPQVNYEQYF

j_call: TRBJ2-6
v_call: TRBV5-1
cdr3_aa: CASSYQEAGANVLTF

j_call: TRBJ1-6
v_call: TRBV12-3/TRBV12-4
cdr3_aa: CASSLGGREFPLHF

j_call: TRBJ1-1
v_call: TRBV27
cdr3_aa: CASREDRAHTEAFF

j_call: TRBJ1-5
v_call: TRBV6-2/TRBV6-3
cdr3_aa: CASSYAGGGQPQHF

j_call: TRBJ2-5
v_call: TRBV7-2
cdr3_aa: CASSLATGTAAMKTQYF

j_call: TRBJ2-3
v_call: TRBV5-4
cdr3_aa: CASSVMLAPDTQYF

j_call: TRBJ2-1
v_call: TRBV27
cdr3_aa: CASSLVESSYNEQFF

j_call: TRBJ2-5
v_call: TRBV7-9
cdr3_aa: CASSSDRGRETQYF

j_call: TRBJ1-2
v_call: TRBV20-1
cdr3_aa: CSAPDWTSDGYTF

j_call: TRBJ1-1
v_call: TRBV4-1
cdr3_aa: CASSQDLLQGRAEAFF

j_call: TRBJ1-5
v_call: TRBV20-1
cdr3_aa: CSAGRGQGGNQPQHF

j_call: TRBJ2-4
v_call: TRBV5-6
cdr3_aa: CASSSTPGGKNIQYF

j_call: TRBJ2-4
v_call: TRBV20-1
cdr3_aa: CSAAGTSGKNIQYF

j_call: TRBJ2-1
v_call: TRBV7-9
cdr3_aa: CASSLEGTRSEQFF

j_call: TRBJ2-1
v_call: TRBV20-1
cdr3_aa: CSAGKSSYNEQFF

j_call: TRBJ1-2
v_call: TRBV6-6
cdr3_aa: CASSYSEAYGYTF